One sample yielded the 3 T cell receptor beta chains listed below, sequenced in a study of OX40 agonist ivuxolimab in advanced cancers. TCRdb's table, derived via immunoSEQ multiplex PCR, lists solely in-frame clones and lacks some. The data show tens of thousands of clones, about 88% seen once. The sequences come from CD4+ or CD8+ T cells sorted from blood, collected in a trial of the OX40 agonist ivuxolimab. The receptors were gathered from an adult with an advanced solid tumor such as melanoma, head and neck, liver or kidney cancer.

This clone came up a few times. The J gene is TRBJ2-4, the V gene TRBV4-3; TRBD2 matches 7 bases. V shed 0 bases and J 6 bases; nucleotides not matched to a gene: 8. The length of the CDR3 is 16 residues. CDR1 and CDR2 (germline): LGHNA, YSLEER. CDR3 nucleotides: TGCGCCAGCAGCCAAGAAAGCCAGGGACTACTAAACATTCAGTACTTC. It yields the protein CASSQESQGLLNIQYF.

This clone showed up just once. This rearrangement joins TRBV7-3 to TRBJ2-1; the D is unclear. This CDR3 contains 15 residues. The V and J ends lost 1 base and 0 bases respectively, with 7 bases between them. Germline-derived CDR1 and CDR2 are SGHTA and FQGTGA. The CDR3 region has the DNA TGTGCCAGCAGCTTAATGGCCAGCTCCTACAATGAGCAGTTCTTC. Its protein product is CASSLMASSYNEQFF.

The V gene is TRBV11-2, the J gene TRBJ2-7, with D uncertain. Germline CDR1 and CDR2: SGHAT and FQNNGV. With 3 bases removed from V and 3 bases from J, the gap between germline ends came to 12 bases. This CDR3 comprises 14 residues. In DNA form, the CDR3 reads TGTGCCAGCAGCTTCCTAGGGCCGAACTACGAGCAGTACTTC. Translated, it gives CASSFLGPNYEQYF.